This TCR beta chain stems from a study of T cell responses to AZD1222 COVID-19 vaccine. Study at large: Analysis merged second doses at about 4 or about 12 weeks. Study conclusions and caveats: Repertoires were obtained only post-peak T cell response. Nearly half of unique spike-specific TCRs reportedly avoided B.1.351 and B.1.1.7 mutated regions.

Trimming took off 1 base at V and 4 bases at J, with 8 bases between the two ends. The germline V gene has CDR1 SGHRS and CDR2 YFSETQ. CDR3 length equals 13 residues. Concerning this clone: Antigen unknown.

This table comes from immunoSEQ multiplex PCR, and its TCRdb copy is limited to in-frame clones, with some not included. The sample has approximately 190,000 clones; approximately 91% are singletons. The source was peripheral blood, collected on day 0 of AZD1222 vaccination. This TCR was sampled from an adult in good health. The chain combines TRBV5-1 with TRBJ1-2; D uncertain. The CDR3 bases are TGCGCCAGCAGCTTGACAGCAAGCTATGGCTACACCTTC. Its protein product is CASSLTASYGYTF.